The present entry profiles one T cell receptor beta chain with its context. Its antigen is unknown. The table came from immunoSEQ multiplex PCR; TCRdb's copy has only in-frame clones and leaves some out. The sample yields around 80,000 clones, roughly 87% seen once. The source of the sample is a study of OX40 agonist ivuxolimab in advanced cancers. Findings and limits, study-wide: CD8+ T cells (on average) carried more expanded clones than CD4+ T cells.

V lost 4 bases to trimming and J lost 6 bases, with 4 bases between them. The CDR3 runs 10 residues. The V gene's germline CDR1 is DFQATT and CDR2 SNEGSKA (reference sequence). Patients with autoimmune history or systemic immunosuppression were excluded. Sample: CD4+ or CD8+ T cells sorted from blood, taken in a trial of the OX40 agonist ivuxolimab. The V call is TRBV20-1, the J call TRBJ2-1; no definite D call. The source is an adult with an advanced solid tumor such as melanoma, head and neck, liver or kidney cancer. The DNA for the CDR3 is TGCAGTGCTAAAGGCAATGAGCAGTTCTTC. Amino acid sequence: CSAKGNEQFF.